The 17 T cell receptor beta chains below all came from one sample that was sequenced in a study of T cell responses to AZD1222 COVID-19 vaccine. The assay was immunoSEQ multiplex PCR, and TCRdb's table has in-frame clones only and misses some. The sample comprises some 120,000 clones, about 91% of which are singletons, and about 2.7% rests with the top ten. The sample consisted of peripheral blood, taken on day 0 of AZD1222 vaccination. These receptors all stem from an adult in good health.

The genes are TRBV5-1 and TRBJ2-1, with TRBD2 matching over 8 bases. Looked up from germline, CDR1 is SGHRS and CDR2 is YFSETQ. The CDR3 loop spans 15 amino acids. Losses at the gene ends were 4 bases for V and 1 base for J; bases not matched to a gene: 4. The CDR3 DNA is TGCGCCAGCAGCCGTAGCGGGACGTCCTACAATGAGCAGTTCTTC. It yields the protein CASSRSGTSYNEQFF.

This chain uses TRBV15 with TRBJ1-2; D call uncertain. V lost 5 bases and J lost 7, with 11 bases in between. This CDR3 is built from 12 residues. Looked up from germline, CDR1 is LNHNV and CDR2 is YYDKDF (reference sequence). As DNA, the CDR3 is TGTGCCACCAGCCATGGTATAGGTGGCTACACCTTC. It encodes CATSHGIGGYTF.

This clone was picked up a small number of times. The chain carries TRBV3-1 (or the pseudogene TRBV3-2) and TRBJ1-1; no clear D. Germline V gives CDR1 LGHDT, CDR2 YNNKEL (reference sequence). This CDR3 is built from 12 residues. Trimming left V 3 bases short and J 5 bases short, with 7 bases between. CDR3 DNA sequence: TGTGCCAGCAGCCATATGGAGACTGAAGCTTTCTTT. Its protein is CASSHMETEAFF.

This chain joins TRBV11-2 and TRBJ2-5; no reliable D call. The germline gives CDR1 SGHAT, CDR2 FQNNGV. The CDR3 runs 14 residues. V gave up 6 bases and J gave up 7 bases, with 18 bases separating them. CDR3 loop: CASRWSLDGGTQYF. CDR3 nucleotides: TGTGCCAGCAGATGGTCCTTGGACGGCGGGACCCAGTACTTC.

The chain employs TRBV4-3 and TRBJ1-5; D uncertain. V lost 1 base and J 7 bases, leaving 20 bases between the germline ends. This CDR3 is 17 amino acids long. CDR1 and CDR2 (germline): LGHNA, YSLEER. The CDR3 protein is CASSQGRTAEVYQPQHF. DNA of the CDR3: TGCGCCAGCAGCCAAGGAAGGACGGCGGAGGTGTACCAGCCCCAGCATTTT.

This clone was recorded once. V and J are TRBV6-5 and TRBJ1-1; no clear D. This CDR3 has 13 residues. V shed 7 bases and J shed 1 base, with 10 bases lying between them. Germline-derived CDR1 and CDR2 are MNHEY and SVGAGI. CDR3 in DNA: TGTGCCAGCACCTACGAGTGGAACACTGAAGCTTTCTTT. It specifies CASTYEWNTEAFF.

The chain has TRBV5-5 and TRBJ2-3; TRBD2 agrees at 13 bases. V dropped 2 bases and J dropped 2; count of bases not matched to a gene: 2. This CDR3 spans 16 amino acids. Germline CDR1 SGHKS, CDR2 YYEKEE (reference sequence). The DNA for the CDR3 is TGTGCCAGCAGCTTAGGACTAGCGGGAGTCACAGATACGCAGTATTTT. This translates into CASSLGLAGVTDTQYF.

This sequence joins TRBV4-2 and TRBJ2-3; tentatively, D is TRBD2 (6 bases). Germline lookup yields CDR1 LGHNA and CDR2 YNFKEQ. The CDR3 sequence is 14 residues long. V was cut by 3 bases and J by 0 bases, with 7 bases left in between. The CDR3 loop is CASSQSGSTDTQYF. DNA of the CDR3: TGTGCCAGCAGCCAGAGCGGGAGCACAGATACGCAGTATTTT.

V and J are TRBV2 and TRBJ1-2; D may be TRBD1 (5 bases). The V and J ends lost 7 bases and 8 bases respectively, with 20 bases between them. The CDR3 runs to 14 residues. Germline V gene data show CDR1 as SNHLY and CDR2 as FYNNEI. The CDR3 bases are TGTGCCAGCACCCGGGGAGGGGATTTGGGAGGCTACACCTTC. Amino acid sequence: CASTRGGDLGGYTF.

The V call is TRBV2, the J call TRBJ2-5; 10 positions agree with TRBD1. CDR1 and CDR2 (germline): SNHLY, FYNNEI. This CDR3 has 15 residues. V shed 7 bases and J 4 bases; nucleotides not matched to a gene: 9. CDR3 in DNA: TGTGCCAGCACCGGGACAGGGGTGGTGGGAGAGACCCAGTACTTC. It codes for CASTGTGVVGETQYF.

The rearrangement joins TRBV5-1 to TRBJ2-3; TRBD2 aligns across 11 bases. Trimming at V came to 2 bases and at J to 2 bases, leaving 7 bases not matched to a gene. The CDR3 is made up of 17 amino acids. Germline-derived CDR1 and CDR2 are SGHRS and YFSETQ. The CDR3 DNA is TGCGCCAGCAGCTTAAAAGGGACTAGCGGAATCACAGATACGCAGTATTTT. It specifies CASSLKGTSGITDTQYF.

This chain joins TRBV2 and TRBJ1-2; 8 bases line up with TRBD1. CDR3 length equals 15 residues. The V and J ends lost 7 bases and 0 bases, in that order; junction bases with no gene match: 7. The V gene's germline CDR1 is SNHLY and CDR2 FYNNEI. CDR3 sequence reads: CASIGQGEANYGYTF. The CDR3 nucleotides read TGTGCCAGCATCGGACAGGGTGAAGCTAACTATGGCTACACCTTC.

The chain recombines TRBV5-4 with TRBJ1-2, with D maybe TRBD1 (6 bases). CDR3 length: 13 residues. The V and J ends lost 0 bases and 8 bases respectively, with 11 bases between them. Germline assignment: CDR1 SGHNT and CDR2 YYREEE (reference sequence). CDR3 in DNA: TGTGCCAGCAGCTTGGACGGGGGCGAGGGCTACACCTTC. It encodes CASSLDGGEGYTF.

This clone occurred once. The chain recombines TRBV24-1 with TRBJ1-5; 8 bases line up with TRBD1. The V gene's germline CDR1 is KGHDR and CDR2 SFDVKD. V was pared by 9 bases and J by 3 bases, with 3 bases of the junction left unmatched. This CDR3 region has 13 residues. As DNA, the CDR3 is TGTGCCACCGGGACAGGAGACAATCAGCCCCAGCATTTT. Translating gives CATGTGDNQPQHF.

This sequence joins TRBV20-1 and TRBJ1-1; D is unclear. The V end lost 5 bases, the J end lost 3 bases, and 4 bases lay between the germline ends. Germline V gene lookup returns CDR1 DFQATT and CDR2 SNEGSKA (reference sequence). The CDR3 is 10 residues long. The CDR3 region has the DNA TGCAGTGCTTGGTACACTGAAGCTTTCTTT. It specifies CSAWYTEAFF.

In nucleotides, the CDR3 is TGTGCCAGCAGTATCGGAGTGGGGGAGACCCAGTACTTC. It translates to CASSIGVGETQYF. J is TRBJ2-5 and V is TRBV25-1; no clear D. This CDR3 has 13 amino acids. Germline CDR1 is MGHDK and CDR2 is SYGVNS. V dropped 5 bases and J dropped 5 bases, with 12 bases sitting between them. Looking up the rest from reference TRBV25-1 and TRBJ2-5 gives the full variable domain: EADIYQTPRYLVIGTGKKITLECSQTMGHDKMYWYQQDPGMELHLIHYSYGVNSTEKGDLSSESTVSRIRTEHFPLTLESARPSHTSQYLCASSIGVGETQYFGPGTRLLVL.

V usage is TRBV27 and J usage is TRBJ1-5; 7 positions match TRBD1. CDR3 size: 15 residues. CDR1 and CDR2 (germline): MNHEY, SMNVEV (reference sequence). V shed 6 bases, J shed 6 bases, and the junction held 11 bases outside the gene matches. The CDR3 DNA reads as TGTGCCAGCAGCCCTTGGGAAGGGGGCCCTCAGCCCCAGCATTTT. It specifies CASSPWEGGPQPQHF.